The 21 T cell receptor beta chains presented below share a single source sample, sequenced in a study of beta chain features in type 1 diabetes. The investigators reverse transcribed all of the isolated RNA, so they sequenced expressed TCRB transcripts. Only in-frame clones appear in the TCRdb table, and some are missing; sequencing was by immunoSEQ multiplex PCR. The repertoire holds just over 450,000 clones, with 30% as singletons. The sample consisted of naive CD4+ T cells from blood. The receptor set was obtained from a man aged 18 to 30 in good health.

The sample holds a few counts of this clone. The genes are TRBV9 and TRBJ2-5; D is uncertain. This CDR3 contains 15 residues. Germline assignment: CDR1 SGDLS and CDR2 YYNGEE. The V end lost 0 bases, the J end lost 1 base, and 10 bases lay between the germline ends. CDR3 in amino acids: CASSVVGNPQETQYF. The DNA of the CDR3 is TGTGCCAGCAGCGTAGTGGGCAATCCCCAAGAGACCCAGTACTTC. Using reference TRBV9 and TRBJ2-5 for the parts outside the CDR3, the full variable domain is DSGVTQTPKHLITATGQRVTLRCSPRSGDLSVYWYQQSLDQGLQFLIQYYNGEERAKGNILERFSAQQFPDLHSELNLSSLELGDSALYFCASSVVGNPQETQYFGPGTRLLVL.

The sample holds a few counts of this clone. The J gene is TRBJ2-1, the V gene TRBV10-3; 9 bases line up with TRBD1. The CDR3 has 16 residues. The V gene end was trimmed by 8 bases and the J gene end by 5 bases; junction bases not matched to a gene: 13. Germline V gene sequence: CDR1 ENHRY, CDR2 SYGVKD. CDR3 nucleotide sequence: TGTGCCATCCTTCGTAGGACAGGGGAATCCCACAATGAGCAGTTCTTC. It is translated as CAILRRTGESHNEQFF.

This CDR3 is CAWSVRQGLKEKLFF. CDR3 DNA sequence: TGTGCCTGGAGTGTAAGACAGGGGTTAAAAGAAAAACTGTTTTTT. This chain joins TRBV30 and TRBJ1-4; TRBD1 aligns across 8 bases. The CDR3 is 15 amino acids. Germline CDR1 is GTSNPN and CDR2 is SVGIG (reference sequence). The V segment lost 0 bases and the J segment 8 bases; nucleotides outside the gene matches: 8.

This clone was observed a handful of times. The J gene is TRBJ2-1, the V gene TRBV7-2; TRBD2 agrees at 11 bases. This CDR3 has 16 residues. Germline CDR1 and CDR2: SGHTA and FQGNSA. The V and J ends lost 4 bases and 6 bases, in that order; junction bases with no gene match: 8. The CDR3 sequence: CASSSIAGGPGNEQFF. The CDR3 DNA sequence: TGTGCCAGCAGCTCGATAGCGGGAGGGCCGGGCAATGAGCAGTTCTTC.

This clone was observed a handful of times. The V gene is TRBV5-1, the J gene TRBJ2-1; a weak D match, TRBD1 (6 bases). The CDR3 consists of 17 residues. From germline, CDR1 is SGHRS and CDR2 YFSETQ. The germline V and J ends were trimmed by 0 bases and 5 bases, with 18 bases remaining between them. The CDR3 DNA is TGCGCCAGCAGCTTGGTCCGACAGGCTAATACACACAATGAGCAGTTCTTC. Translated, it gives CASSLVRQANTHNEQFF. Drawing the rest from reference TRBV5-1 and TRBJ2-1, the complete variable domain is KAGVTQTPRYLIKTRGQQVTLSCSPISGHRSVSWYQQTPGQGLQFLFEYFSETQRNKGNFPGRFSGRQFSNSRSEMNVSTLELGDSALYLCASSLVRQANTHNEQFFGPGTRLTVL.

The CDR3 protein is CASSLFPNEQFF. CDR3 coding DNA: TGTGCCAGCAGCTTGTTTCCCAATGAGCAGTTCTTC. The chain joins TRBV5-5 to TRBJ2-1; no definite D call. This CDR3 region has 12 residues. In germline, CDR1 is SGHKS, CDR2 YYEKEE (reference sequence). Trimming pared 1 base from V and 6 bases from J, leaving 5 bases between.

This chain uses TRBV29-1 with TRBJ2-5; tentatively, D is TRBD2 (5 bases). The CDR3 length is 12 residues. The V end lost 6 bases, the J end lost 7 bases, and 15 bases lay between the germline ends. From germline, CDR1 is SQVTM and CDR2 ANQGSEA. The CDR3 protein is CSVSLEFGTQYF. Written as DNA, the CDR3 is TGCAGCGTGTCACTAGAATTCGGGACCCAGTACTTC.

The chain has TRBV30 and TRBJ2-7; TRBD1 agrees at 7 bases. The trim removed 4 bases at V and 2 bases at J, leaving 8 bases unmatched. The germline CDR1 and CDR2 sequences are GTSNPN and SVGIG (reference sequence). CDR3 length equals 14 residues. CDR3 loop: CAWTYRDRTYEQYF. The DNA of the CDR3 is TGTGCCTGGACGTACCGGGACAGAACCTACGAGCAGTACTTC.

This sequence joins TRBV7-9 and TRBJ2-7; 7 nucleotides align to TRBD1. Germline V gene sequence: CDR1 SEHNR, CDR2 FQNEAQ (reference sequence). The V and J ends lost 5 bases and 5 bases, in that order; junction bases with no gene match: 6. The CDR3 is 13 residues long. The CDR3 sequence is CASSRGQAHEQYF. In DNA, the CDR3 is TGTGCCAGCAGCCGAGGACAGGCCCACGAGCAGTACTTC.

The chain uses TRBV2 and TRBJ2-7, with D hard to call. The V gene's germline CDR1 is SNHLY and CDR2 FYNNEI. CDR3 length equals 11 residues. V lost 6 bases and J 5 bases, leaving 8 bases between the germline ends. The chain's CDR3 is CASRRTHEQYF. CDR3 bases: TGTGCCAGCAGAAGGACCCACGAGCAGTACTTC.

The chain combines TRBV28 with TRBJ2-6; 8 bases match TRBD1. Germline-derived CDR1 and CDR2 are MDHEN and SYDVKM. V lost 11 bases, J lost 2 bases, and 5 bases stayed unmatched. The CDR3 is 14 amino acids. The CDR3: CAETGVAGANVLTF. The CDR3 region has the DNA TGTGCCGAGACAGGGGTAGCTGGGGCCAACGTCCTGACTTTC. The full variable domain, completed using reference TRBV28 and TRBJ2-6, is DVKVTQSSRYLVKRTGEKVFLECVQDMDHENMFWYRQDPGLGLRLIYFSYDVKMKEKGDIPEGYSVSREKKERFSLILESASTNQTSMYLCAETGVAGANVLTFGAGSRLTVL.

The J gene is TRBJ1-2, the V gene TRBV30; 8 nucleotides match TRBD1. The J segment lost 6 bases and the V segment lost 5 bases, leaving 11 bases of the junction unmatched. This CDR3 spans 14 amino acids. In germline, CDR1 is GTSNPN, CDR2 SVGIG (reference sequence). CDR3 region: CAWDRDRSLHGYTF. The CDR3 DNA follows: TGTGCCTGGGACCGGGACAGGTCGCTTCATGGCTACACCTTC.

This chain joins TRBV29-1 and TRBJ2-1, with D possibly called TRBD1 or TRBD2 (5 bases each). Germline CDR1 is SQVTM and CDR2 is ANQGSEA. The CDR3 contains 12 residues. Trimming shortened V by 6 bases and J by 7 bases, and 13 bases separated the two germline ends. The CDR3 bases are TGCAGCGTCCGTGACGGGGCTAATGAGCAGTTCTTC. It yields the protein CSVRDGANEQFF.

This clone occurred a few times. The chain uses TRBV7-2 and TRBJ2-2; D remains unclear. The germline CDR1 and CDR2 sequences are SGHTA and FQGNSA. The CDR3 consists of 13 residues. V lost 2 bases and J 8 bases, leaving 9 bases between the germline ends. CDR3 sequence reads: CASSLSPAGELFF. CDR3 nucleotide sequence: TGTGCCAGCAGCTTATCCCCGGCGGGGGAGCTGTTTTTT.

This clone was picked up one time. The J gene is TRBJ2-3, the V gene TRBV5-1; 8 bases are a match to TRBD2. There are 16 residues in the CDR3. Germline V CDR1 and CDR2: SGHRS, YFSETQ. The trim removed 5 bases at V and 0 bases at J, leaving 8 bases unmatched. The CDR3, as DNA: TGCGCCAGCAGTTCCATAGCGGGGATTAGCACAGATACGCAGTATTTT. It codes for CASSSIAGISTDTQYF.

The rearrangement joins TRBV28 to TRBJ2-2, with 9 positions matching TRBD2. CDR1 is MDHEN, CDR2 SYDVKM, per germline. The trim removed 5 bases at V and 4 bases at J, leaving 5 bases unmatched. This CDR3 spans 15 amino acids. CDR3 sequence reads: CASSSSGRATGELFF. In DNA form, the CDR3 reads TGTGCCAGCAGTAGTAGCGGGAGAGCCACCGGGGAGCTGTTTTTT. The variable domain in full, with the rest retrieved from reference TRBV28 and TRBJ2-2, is DVKVTQSSRYLVKRTGEKVFLECVQDMDHENMFWYRQDPGLGLRLIYFSYDVKMKEKGDIPEGYSVSREKKERFSLILESASTNQTSMYLCASSSSGRATGELFFGEGSRLTVL.

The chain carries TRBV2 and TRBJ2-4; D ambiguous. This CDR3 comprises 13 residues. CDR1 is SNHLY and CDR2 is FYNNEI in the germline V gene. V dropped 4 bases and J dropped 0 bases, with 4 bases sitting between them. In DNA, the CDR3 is TGTGCCAGCAGTGGACTAGCCAAAAACATTCAGTACTTC. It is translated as CASSGLAKNIQYF.

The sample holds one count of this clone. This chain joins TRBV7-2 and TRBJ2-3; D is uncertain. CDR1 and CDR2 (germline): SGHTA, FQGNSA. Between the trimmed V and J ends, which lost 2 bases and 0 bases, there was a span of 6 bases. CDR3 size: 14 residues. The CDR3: CASSLQTSTDTQYF. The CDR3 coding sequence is TGTGCCAGCAGCTTACAAACTAGCACAGATACGCAGTATTTT.

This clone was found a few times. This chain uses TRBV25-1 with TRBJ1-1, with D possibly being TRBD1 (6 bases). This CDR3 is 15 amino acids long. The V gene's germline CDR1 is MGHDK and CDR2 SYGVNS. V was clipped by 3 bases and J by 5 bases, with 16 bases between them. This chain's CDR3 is CASSESLKGGTEAFF. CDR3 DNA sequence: TGTGCCAGCAGTGAGAGCTTGAAGGGGGGAACTGAAGCTTTCTTT.

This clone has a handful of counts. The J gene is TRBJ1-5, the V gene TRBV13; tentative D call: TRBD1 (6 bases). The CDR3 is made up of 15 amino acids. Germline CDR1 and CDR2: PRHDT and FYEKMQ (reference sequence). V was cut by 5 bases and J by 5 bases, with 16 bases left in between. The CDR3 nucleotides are TGTGCCAGCAGCCAAGGGGGGGTTCCCCATCAGCCCCAGCATTTT. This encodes CASSQGGVPHQPQHF.

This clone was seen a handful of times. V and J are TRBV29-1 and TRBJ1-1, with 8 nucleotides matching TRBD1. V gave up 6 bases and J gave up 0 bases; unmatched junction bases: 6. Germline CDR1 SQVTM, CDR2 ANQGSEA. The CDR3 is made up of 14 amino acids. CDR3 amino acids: CSVRGQGMNTEAFF. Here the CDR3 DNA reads TGCAGCGTCCGCGGACAGGGAATGAACACTGAAGCTTTCTTT.